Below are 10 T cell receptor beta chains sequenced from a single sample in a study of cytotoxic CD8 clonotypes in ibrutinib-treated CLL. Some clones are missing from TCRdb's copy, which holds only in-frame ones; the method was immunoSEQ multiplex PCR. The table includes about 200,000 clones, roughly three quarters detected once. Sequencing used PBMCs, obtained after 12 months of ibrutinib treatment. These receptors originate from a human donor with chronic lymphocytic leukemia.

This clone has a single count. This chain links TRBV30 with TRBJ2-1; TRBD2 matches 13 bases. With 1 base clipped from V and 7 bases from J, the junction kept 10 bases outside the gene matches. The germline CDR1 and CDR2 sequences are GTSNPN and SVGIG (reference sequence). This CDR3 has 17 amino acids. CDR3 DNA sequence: TGTGCCTGGAGTGCTCTCTTAACTAGCGGGAGGGTAAATGAGCAGTTCTTC. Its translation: CAWSALLTSGRVNEQFF.

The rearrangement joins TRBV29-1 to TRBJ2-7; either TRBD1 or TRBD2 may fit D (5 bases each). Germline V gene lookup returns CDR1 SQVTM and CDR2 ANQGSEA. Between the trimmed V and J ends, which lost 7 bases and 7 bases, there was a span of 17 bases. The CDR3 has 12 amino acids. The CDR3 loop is CSGPLGAGEQYF. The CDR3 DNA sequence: TGCAGCGGCCCACTAGGGGCTGGGGAGCAGTACTTC.

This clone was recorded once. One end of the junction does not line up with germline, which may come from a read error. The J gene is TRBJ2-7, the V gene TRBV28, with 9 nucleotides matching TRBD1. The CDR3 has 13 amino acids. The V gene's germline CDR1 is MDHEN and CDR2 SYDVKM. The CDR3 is CASCLLGGQGQYF. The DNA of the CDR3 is TGTGCCAGCTGTTTATTGGGGGGACAGGGGCAGTACTTC.

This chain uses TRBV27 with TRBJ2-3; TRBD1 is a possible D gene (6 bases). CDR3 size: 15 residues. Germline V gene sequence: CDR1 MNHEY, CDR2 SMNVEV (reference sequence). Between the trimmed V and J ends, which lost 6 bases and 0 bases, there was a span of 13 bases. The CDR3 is CASSFRTASTDTQYF. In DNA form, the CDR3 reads TGTGCCAGCAGCTTCCGGACAGCCAGCACAGATACGCAGTATTTT.

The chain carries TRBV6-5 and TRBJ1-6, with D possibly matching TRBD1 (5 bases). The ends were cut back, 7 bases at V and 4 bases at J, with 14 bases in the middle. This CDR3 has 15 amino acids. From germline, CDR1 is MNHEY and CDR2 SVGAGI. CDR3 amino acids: CASTPRGTYNSPLHF. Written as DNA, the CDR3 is TGTGCCAGCACGCCGCGGGGCACTTATAATTCACCCCTCCACTTT.

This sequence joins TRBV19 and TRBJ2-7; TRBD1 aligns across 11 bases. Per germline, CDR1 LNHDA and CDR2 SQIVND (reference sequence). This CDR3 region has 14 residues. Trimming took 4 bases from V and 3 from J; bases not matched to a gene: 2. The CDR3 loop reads CASSRTGGSYEQYF. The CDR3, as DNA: TGTGCCAGTAGTAGGACAGGGGGCAGCTACGAGCAGTACTTC.

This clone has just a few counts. The CDR3 loop is CSGGTGRYGYTF. DNA of the CDR3: TGCAGCGGGGGGACAGGGAGGTATGGCTACACCTTC. The rearrangement links TRBV29-1 to TRBJ1-2, with 9 bases aligning to TRBD1. Per germline, CDR1 SQVTM and CDR2 ANQGSEA. Germline trimming cut 7 bases from V and 5 bases from J; bases unmatched to any gene: 5. This CDR3 has 12 amino acids.

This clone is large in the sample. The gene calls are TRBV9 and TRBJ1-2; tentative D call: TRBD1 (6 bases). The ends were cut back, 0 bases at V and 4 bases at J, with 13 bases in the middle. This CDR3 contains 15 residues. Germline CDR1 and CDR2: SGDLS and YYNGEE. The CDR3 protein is CASSVAGGHIYGYTF. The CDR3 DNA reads TGTGCCAGCAGCGTAGCTGGGGGGCATATCTATGGCTACACCTTC.

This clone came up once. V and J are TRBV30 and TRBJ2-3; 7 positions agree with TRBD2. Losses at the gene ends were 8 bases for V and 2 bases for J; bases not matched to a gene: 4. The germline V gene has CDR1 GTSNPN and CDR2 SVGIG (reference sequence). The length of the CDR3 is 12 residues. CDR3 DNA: TGTGCCGCTAGCGGTCCCACAGATACGCAGTATTTT. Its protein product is CAASGPTDTQYF.

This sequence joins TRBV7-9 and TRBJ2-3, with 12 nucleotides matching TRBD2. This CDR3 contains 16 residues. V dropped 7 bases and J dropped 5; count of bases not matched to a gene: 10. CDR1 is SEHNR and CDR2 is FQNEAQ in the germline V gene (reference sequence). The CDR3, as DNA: TGTGCCAGCATCGACCTTCTGACTAGCGGGAGAGATACGCAGTATTTT. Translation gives CASIDLLTSGRDTQYF.